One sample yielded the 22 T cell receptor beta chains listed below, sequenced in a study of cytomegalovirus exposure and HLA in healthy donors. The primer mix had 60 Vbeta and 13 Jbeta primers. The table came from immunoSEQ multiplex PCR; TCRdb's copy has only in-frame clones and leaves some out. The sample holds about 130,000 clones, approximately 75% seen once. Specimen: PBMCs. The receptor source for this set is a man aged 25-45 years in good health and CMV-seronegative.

The CDR3 protein is CASSETRRNTGELFF. CDR3 nucleotides: TGCGCCAGCAGTGAGACTAGACGGAACACCGGGGAGCTGTTTTTT. The chain joins TRBV10-2 to TRBJ2-2; maybe TRBD2 (5 bases). The germline gives CDR1 WSHSY, CDR2 SAAADI. Trimming left V 2 bases short and J 1 base short, with 8 bases between. CDR3 length equals 15 residues.

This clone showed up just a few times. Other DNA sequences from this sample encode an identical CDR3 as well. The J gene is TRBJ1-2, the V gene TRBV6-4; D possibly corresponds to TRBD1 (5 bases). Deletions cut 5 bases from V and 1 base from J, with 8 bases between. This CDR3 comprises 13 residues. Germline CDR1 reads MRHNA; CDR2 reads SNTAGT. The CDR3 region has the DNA TGTGCCAGCAGTCCCCAGGGTAACTATGGCTACACCTTC. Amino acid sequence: CASSPQGNYGYTF.

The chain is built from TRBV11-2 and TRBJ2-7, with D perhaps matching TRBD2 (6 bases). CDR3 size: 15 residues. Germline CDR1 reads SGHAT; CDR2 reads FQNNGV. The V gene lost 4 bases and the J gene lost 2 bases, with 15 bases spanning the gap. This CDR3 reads CASSWAGGAAYEQYF. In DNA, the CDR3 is TGTGCCAGCAGCTGGGCCGGCGGGGCCGCCTACGAGCAGTACTTC.

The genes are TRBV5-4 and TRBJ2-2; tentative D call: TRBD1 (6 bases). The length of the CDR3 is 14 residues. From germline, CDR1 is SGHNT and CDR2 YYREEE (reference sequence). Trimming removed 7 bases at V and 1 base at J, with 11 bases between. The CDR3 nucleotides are TGTGCCAGCTGCCAACAGGGGAACACCGGGGAGCTGTTTTTT. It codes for CASCQQGNTGELFF.

CDR3 in amino acids: CASSDLLETQYF. The CDR3 region has the DNA TGTGCCAGCAGTGACCTCTTAGAGACCCAGTACTTC. This chain links TRBV25-1 with TRBJ2-5; D unresolved. This CDR3 region has 12 residues. V was cut by 3 bases and J by 4 bases, with 6 bases left in between. Germline values: CDR1 MGHDK, CDR2 SYGVNS.

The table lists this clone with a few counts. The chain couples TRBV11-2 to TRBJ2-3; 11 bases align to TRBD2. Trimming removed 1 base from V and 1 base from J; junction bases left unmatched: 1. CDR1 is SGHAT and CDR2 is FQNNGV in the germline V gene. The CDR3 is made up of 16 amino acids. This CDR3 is CASSLVSGGGTDTQYF. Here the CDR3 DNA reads TGTGCCAGCAGCTTAGTTAGCGGGGGGGGCACAGATACGCAGTATTTT.

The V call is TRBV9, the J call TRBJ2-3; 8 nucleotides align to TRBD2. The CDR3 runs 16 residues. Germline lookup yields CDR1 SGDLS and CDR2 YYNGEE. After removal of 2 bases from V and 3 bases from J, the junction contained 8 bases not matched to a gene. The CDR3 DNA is TGTGCCAGCAGCGTTACAGCGGGGGTTGCGACAGATACGCAGTATTTT. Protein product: CASSVTAGVATDTQYF.

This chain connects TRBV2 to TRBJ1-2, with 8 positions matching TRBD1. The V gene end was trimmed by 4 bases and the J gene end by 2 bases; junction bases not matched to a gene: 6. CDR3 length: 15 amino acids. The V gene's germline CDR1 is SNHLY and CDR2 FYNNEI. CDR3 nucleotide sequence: TGTGCCAGCAGTGTGGGTGCAGGGGGCAACTATGGCTACACCTTC. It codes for CASSVGAGGNYGYTF.

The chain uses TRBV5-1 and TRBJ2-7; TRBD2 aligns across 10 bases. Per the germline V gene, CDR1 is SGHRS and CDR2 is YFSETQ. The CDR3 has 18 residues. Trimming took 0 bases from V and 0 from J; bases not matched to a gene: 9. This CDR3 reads CASSLGQRGGPSSYEQYF. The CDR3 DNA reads TGCGCCAGCAGCTTGGGCCAGCGGGGGGGACCAAGCTCCTACGAGCAGTACTTC.

The CDR3 reads CASSHRYPYEQYF. CDR3 nucleotides: TGCGCCAGCAGCCACAGGTACCCCTACGAGCAGTACTTC. The chain uses TRBV4-1 and TRBJ2-7, with D hard to call. The V and J ends lost 3 bases and 2 bases respectively, with 8 bases between them. The germline V gene has CDR1 MGHRA and CDR2 YSYEKL. The CDR3 runs to 13 residues.

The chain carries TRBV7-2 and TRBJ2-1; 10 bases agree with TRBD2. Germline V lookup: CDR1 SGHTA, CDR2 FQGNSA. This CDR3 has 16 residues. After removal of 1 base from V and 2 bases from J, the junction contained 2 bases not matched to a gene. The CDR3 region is CASSLGTSGPYNEQFF. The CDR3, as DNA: TGTGCCAGCAGCTTAGGGACTAGCGGCCCCTACAATGAGCAGTTCTTC.

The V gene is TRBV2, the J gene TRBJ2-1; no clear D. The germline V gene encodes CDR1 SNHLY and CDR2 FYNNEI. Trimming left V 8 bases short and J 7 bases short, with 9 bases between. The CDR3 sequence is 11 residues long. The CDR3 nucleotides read TGTGCCAGCGCCCTAGAGAATGAGCAGTTCTTC. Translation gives CASALENEQFF.

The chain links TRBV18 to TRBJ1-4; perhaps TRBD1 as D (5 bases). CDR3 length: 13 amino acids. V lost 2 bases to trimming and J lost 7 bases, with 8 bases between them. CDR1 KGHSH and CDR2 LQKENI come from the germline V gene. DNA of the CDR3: TGTGCCAGCTCACCAGGGAGGGGTGAAAAACTGTTTTTT. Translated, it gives CASSPGRGEKLFF.

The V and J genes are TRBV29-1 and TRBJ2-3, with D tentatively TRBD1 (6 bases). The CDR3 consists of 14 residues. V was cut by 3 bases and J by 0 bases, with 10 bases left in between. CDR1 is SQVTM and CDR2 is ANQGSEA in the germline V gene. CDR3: CSVEDRASTDTQYF. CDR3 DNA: TGCAGCGTTGAGGACAGAGCTAGCACAGATACGCAGTATTTT.

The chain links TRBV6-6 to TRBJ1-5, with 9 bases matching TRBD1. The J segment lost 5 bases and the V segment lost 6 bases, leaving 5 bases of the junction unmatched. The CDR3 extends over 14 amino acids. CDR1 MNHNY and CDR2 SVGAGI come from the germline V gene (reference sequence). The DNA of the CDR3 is TGTGCCAGCAGCCAAACAGGGGGCGATCAGCCCCAGCATTTT. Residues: CASSQTGGDQPQHF.

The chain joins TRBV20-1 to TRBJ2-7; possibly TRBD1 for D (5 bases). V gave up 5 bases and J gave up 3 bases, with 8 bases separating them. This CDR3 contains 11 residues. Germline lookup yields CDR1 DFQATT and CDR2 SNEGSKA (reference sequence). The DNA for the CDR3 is TGCAGTGCTCCAGGGTTCTACGAGCAGTACTTC. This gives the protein CSAPGFYEQYF.

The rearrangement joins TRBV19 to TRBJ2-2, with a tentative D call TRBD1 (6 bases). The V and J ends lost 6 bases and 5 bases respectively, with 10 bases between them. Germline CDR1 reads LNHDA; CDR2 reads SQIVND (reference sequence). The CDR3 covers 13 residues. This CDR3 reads CASSQTGTGELFF. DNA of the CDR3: TGTGCCAGTAGCCAGACAGGTACCGGGGAGCTGTTTTTT. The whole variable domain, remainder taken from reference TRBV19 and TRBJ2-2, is DGGITQSPKYLFRKEGQNVTLSCEQNLNHDAMYWYRQDPGQGLRLIYYSQIVNDFQKGDIAEGYSVSREKKESFPLTVTSAQKNPTAFYLCASSQTGTGELFFGEGSRLTVL.

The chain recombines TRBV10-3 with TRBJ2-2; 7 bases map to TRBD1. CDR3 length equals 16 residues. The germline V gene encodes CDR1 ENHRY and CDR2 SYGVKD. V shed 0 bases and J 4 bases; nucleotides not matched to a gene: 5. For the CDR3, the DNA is TGTGCCATCAGTGAGTCGAGGGGGCGGATCACCGGGGAGCTGTTTTTT. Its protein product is CAISESRGRITGELFF.

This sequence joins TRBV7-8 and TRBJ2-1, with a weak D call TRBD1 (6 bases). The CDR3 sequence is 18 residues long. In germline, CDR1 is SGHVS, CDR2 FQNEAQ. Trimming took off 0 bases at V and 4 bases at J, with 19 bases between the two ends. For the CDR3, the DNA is TGTGCCAGCAGCTTAGCTCTTATCAGGGGTTTTAAGTACAATGAGCAGTTCTTC. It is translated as CASSLALIRGFKYNEQFF.

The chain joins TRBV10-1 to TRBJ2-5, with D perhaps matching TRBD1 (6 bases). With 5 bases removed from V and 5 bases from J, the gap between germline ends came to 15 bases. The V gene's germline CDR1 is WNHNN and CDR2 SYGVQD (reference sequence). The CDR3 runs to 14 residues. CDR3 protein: CASSNRETGETQYF. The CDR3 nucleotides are TGCGCCAGCAGTAACAGGGAGACCGGGGAGACCCAGTACTTC.

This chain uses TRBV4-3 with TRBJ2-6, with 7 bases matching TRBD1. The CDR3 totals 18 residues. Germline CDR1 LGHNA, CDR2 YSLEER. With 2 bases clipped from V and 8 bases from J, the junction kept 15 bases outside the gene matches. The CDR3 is CASSQFTGAQVESNVLTF. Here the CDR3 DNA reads TGCGCCAGCAGCCAATTTACAGGGGCGCAAGTTGAGTCCAACGTCCTGACTTTC.

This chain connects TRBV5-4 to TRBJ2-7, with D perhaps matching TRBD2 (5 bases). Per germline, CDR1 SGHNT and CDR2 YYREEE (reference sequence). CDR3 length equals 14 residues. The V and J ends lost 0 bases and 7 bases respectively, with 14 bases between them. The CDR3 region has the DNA TGTGCCAGCAGCTTGGGATCGGGGTTGGGGGAGCAGTACTTC. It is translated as CASSLGSGLGEQYF. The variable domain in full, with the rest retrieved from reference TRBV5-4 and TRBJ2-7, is ETGVTQSPTHLIKTRGQQVTLRCSSQSGHNTVSWYQQALGQGPQFIFQYYREEENGRGNFPPRFSGLQFPNYSSELNVNALELDDSALYLCASSLGSGLGEQYFGPGTRLTVT.